The rows below give T cell receptor beta chains drawn from one sample of a study of blood T cells in healthy people across ages. TCRdb reprocessed the 5' RACE reads via MiXCR and lists one record per CDR3 protein. The profile shows about 1 million distinct CDR3 sequences, around 45% of them singletons. Source material: blood. These receptors were collected from a woman aged 55-75 years in good health. The CDR3 runs from the conserved cysteine through the conserved F or W. A D gene is named only where the DNA matches it firmly. The listing skips clone size in some rows; elsewhere it reads once, few, many or a size class.

clone size: -; J gene: TRBJ2-7; D gene: TRBD2; V gene: TRBV4-2; CDR3 DNA: TGTGCCAGCAGCCAAGTTGGGACTAGCGAATACAATGAGCAGTACTTC; CDR3 protein: CASSQVGTSEYNEQYF
clone size: few; J gene: TRBJ1-6; D gene: -; V gene: TRBV12-3/TRBV12-4; CDR3 DNA: TGTGCCAGCAGTTTCTCGGCGAATTCACCCCTCCACTTT; CDR3 protein: CASSFSANSPLHF
clone size: few; J gene: TRBJ2-3; D gene: TRBD2; V gene: TRBV20-1; CDR3 DNA: TGCAGTGCTCCTCGTGGGGTAGCGGGAGATTTACTGCGTTCGGATACGCAGTATTTT; CDR3 protein: CSAPRGVAGDLLRSDTQYF
clone size: -; J gene: TRBJ2-7; D gene: TRBD2; V gene: TRBV29-1; CDR3 DNA: TGCAGCGCTCGGGACTATCGGCACGAGCAGTACTTC; CDR3 protein: CSARDYRHEQYF
clone size: few; J gene: TRBJ1-2; D gene: -; V gene: TRBV29-1; CDR3 DNA: TGCAGCGTTGAAGATCTTGCAGGGGACTATGGCTACACCTTC; CDR3 protein: CSVEDLAGDYGYTF
clone size: -; J gene: TRBJ2-7; D gene: TRBD1; V gene: TRBV7-2; CDR3 DNA: TGTGCCAGCAGCTACCGGGACAGGCTCAATGAGCAGTACTTC; CDR3 protein: CASSYRDRLNEQYF
clone size: -; J gene: TRBJ2-1; D gene: TRBD2; V gene: TRBV9; CDR3 DNA: TGTGCCAGCAGCGAAGAGGATAGCGGGGGGGCCTTGTTGAATGAGCAGTTCTTC; CDR3 protein: CASSEEDSGGALLNEQFF
clone size: many; J gene: TRBJ2-3; D gene: TRBD1; V gene: TRBV20-1; CDR3 DNA: TGCAGTGCTCAAAATTCTGACAGGGCTACAGATACGCAGTATTTT; CDR3 protein: CSAQNSDRATDTQYF
clone size: many; J gene: TRBJ2-7; D gene: TRBD2; V gene: TRBV29-1; CDR3 DNA: TGCAGCGTGGCGGGAGCCTCCTACGAGCAGTACTTC; CDR3 protein: CSVAGASYEQYF
clone size: -; J gene: TRBJ1-4; D gene: -; V gene: TRBV14; CDR3 DNA: TGTGCCAGCAGCCAAGGACGGTCGCCTAATGAAAAACTGTTTTTT; CDR3 protein: CASSQGRSPNEKLFF
clone size: -; J gene: TRBJ2-7; D gene: TRBD2; V gene: TRBV7-9; CDR3 DNA: TGTGCCAGCGGCCCTACTAGCGGGAGGGCCTACGAGCAGTACTTC; CDR3 protein: CASGPTSGRAYEQYF
clone size: many; J gene: TRBJ2-7; D gene: -; V gene: TRBV29-1; CDR3 DNA: TGCAGCGTCTGGGGGACTTTCGAGAAGACCTACGAGCAGTACTTC; CDR3 protein: CSVWGTFEKTYEQYF
clone size: few; J gene: TRBJ2-2; D gene: TRBD1; V gene: TRBV12-3/TRBV12-4; CDR3 DNA: TGTGCCAGCAGTCGGATTACCGGGACAGGGCACACCGGGGAGCTGTTTTTT; CDR3 protein: CASSRITGTGHTGELFF
clone size: few; J gene: TRBJ1-1; D gene: -; V gene: TRBV5-1; CDR3 DNA: TGCGCCAGCAGCCCACAGGGTGAAGGGACTGAAGCTTTCTTT; CDR3 protein: CASSPQGEGTEAFF
clone size: many; J gene: TRBJ1-1; D gene: TRBD1; V gene: TRBV29-1; CDR3 DNA: TGCAGCGGTGGACAGGCCCGGTCCAGGGAAGCTTTCTTT; CDR3 protein: CSGGQARSREAFF
clone size: -; J gene: TRBJ2-1; D gene: -; V gene: TRBV27; CDR3 DNA: TGTGCCAGCAGTTTATGGGAATCGGGGAAGAAGTTCTTC; CDR3 protein: CASSLWESGKKFF
clone size: -; J gene: TRBJ1-1; D gene: -; V gene: TRBV6-5; CDR3 DNA: TGTGCCAGCACTCAGGCCAGTATTACTTTCTTT; CDR3 protein: CASTQASITFF
clone size: few; J gene: TRBJ1-2; D gene: TRBD1; V gene: TRBV9; CDR3 DNA: TGTGCCAGCTCCGAAGCCAACCCAGGGGGCGCGGGCTACACCTTC; CDR3 protein: CASSEANPGGAGYTF
clone size: few; J gene: TRBJ2-5; D gene: TRBD2; V gene: TRBV11-2; CDR3 DNA: TGTGCCAGCAGCGTCGTGATGGGGACTAGCGGGAGATACGAGACCCAGTACTTC; CDR3 protein: CASSVVMGTSGRYETQYF
clone size: -; J gene: TRBJ2-5; D gene: TRBD2; V gene: TRBV4-2; CDR3 DNA: TGTGCCAGCAGCCAAGATGGCCCAGCGGGAGGATCGTACTTC; CDR3 protein: CASSQDGPAGGSYF
clone size: once; J gene: TRBJ2-7; D gene: TRBD2; V gene: TRBV5-1; CDR3 DNA: TGCGCCAGCAGCTTGATTGGCGGGGGGAGGATCTACGAGCAGTACTTC; CDR3 protein: CASSLIGGGRIYEQYF
clone size: few; J gene: TRBJ1-6; D gene: -; V gene: TRBV12-3/TRBV12-4; CDR3 DNA: TGTGCCAGCAGTTTAGCCAAAACGGGGGTCGAGAGCGTGTCACCCCTCCACTTT; CDR3 protein: CASSLAKTGVESVSPLHF
clone size: few; J gene: TRBJ2-5; D gene: -; V gene: TRBV12-3/TRBV12-4; CDR3 DNA: TGTGCCAGCAGTCCCCCCCCGGGCCCTCACCAAGAGACCCAGTACTTC; CDR3 protein: CASSPPPGPHQETQYF
clone size: -; J gene: TRBJ1-5; D gene: -; V gene: TRBV6-1; CDR3 DNA: TGTGCCAGCAGGAAGGAGGGGGGTCAGCCCCAGCATTTT; CDR3 protein: CASRKEGGQPQHF
clone size: many; J gene: TRBJ2-3; D gene: TRBD2; V gene: TRBV10-3; CDR3 DNA: TGTGCCATCAGTGAAATAGCGGGAGGCCCCACAGATACGCAGTATTTT; CDR3 protein: CAISEIAGGPTDTQYF
clone size: -; J gene: TRBJ2-3; D gene: TRBD2; V gene: TRBV12-3/TRBV12-4; CDR3 DNA: TGTGCCAGCAGTCTAGAGATGGGGACTAATACGCAGTATTTT; CDR3 protein: CASSLEMGTNTQYF
clone size: -; J gene: TRBJ1-1; D gene: -; V gene: TRBV20-1; CDR3 DNA: TGCAGTGCTAGCTACCTAGGGAGTATGAACACTGAAGCTTTCTTT; CDR3 protein: CSASYLGSMNTEAFF
clone size: -; J gene: TRBJ2-6; D gene: -; V gene: TRBV19; CDR3 DNA: TGTGCCAGTACCCAGGCGGCGATCAGCTCTGGGGCCAACGTCCTGACTTTC; CDR3 protein: CASTQAAISSGANVLTF
clone size: -; J gene: TRBJ2-1; D gene: TRBD2; V gene: TRBV7-6; CDR3 DNA: TGTGCCAGCAGCTTAGTAACCGGGACTAGCGCCTCCTACAATGAGCAGTTCTTC; CDR3 protein: CASSLVTGTSASYNEQFF
clone size: -; J gene: TRBJ2-7; D gene: TRBD2; V gene: TRBV29-1; CDR3 DNA: TGCAGCGTTGATACGCTAGCGGAGAACTACGAGCAGTACTTC; CDR3 protein: CSVDTLAENYEQYF
clone size: -; J gene: TRBJ2-2; D gene: TRBD1; V gene: TRBV5-1; CDR3 DNA: TGCGCCAGCAGCTTCGGACAGGCCATGAACACCGGGGAGCTGTTTTTT; CDR3 protein: CASSFGQAMNTGELFF
clone size: -; J gene: TRBJ2-1; D gene: TRBD2; V gene: TRBV6-5; CDR3 DNA: TGTGCCAGCAGCCTGGGACGAGCGGGAGGGCATTTCCAGTTCTTC; CDR3 protein: CASSLGRAGGHFQFF
clone size: few; J gene: TRBJ1-5; D gene: -; V gene: TRBV6-6; CDR3 DNA: TGTGCCAGCAGTTATGGACAGTCCAATCAGCCCCAGCATTTT; CDR3 protein: CASSYGQSNQPQHF
clone size: -; J gene: TRBJ1-1; D gene: -; V gene: TRBV3-1; CDR3 DNA: TGTGCCAGCAGCCAAGACCGCGGCACTGAAGCTTTCTTT; CDR3 protein: CASSQDRGTEAFF
clone size: few; J gene: TRBJ2-3; D gene: -; V gene: TRBV20-1; CDR3 DNA: TGCAGTGCTAGAGATCCCGTAGTGGTCACAGATACGCAGTATTTT; CDR3 protein: CSARDPVVVTDTQYF
clone size: -; J gene: TRBJ2-7; D gene: TRBD2; V gene: TRBV6-5; CDR3 DNA: TGTGCCAGCAGTTATGGGGACTATAGCGAGCAGTACTTC; CDR3 protein: CASSYGDYSEQYF
clone size: once; J gene: TRBJ1-1; D gene: TRBD1; V gene: TRBV29-1; CDR3 DNA: TGCAGCGTTGACCGACAGGGGTCCAGGGACACTGAAGCTTTCTTT; CDR3 protein: CSVDRQGSRDTEAFF
clone size: -; J gene: TRBJ2-7; D gene: -; V gene: TRBV20-1; CDR3 DNA: TGCAGTGCCCAACCCGAAGGGCCCTACGAGCAGTACTTC; CDR3 protein: CSAQPEGPYEQYF
clone size: -; J gene: TRBJ2-2; D gene: TRBD2; V gene: TRBV7-3; CDR3 DNA: TGTGCCAGCAGCTCAAGGCGGGGGGCGGACACCGGGGAGCTGTTTTTT; CDR3 protein: CASSSRRGADTGELFF
clone size: -; J gene: TRBJ2-1; D gene: TRBD1; V gene: TRBV4-2; CDR3 DNA: TGTGCCAGCAGCCAGGGGACAGGGTTCGATGAGCAGTTCTTC; CDR3 protein: CASSQGTGFDEQFF
clone size: -; J gene: TRBJ2-2; D gene: TRBD1; V gene: TRBV30; CDR3 DNA: TGTGCCTGGGAGACAGGGATAACCGGGGAGCTGTTTTTT; CDR3 protein: CAWETGITGELFF
clone size: -; J gene: TRBJ2-1; D gene: TRBD2; V gene: TRBV10-3; CDR3 DNA: TGTGCCATCAGTGATGGGGCAGCGGGAGGCACCGCCTTCTACAATGAGCAGTTCTTC; CDR3 protein: CAISDGAAGGTAFYNEQFF
clone size: -; J gene: TRBJ1-2; D gene: -; V gene: TRBV12-3/TRBV12-4; CDR3 DNA: TGTGCCAGCAGTTTTGGGGATAACTATGGCTACACCTTC; CDR3 protein: CASSFGDNYGYTF
clone size: -; J gene: TRBJ1-4; D gene: -; V gene: TRBV6-6; CDR3 DNA: TGTGCCAGCAGTCCGCCCCGAACAGCTGGTGAAAAACTGTTTTTT; CDR3 protein: CASSPPRTAGEKLFF
clone size: -; J gene: TRBJ2-3; D gene: -; V gene: TRBV6-2/TRBV6-3; CDR3 DNA: TGTGCCAGCAGTTACTCGCAGGGCACGGGCACAGATACGCAGTATTTT; CDR3 protein: CASSYSQGTGTDTQYF
clone size: -; J gene: TRBJ1-2; D gene: TRBD1; V gene: TRBV12-3/TRBV12-4; CDR3 DNA: TGTGCCAGCAGATATACAGGGGGCGCTAGGAGCGGTGGCTACACCTTC; CDR3 protein: CASRYTGGARSGGYTF
clone size: once; J gene: TRBJ2-3; D gene: -; V gene: TRBV12-3/TRBV12-4; CDR3 DNA: TGTGCCAACAGTCATCAGGGTGAAGAGAGCACAGATACGCAGTATTTT; CDR3 protein: CANSHQGEESTDTQYF
clone size: -; J gene: TRBJ2-4; D gene: -; V gene: TRBV12-3/TRBV12-4; CDR3 DNA: TGTGCCAGCAGTCTCAGGGTGATGGAGGCCAAAAACATTCAGTACTTC; CDR3 protein: CASSLRVMEAKNIQYF
clone size: -; J gene: TRBJ2-3; D gene: -; V gene: TRBV24-1; CDR3 DNA: TGTGCCACCAGTGTTGGGGATATAGATACGCAGTATTTT; CDR3 protein: CATSVGDIDTQYF
clone size: -; J gene: TRBJ2-2; D gene: -; V gene: TRBV3-1; CDR3 DNA: TGTGCCAGCAGCGGACTCTTGAACACCGGGGAGCTGTTTTTT; CDR3 protein: CASSGLLNTGELFF
clone size: -; J gene: TRBJ2-1; D gene: -; V gene: TRBV11-2; CDR3 DNA: TGTGCCAGCAGCCCCCGGCAGGGCAACAATGAGCAGTTCTTC; CDR3 protein: CASSPRQGNNEQFF
clone size: -; J gene: TRBJ2-7; D gene: -; V gene: TRBV2; CDR3 DNA: TGTGCCAGCGGGAGGATGTACGAGCAGTACTTC; CDR3 protein: CASGRMYEQYF
clone size: -; J gene: TRBJ2-7; D gene: TRBD2; V gene: TRBV11-2; CDR3 DNA: TGTGCCAGCAGCCTAGAGGGACTAGCGGGAATTGACGAGCAGTACTTC; CDR3 protein: CASSLEGLAGIDEQYF
clone size: few; J gene: TRBJ2-3; D gene: -; V gene: TRBV20-1; CDR3 DNA: TGCAGTGCTAGAGACCCTGGAACAGATACGCAGTATTTT; CDR3 protein: CSARDPGTDTQYF
clone size: few; J gene: TRBJ2-5; D gene: -; V gene: TRBV20-1; CDR3 DNA: TGCAGTGCTAGCGGGAGTTTGCGGGAGACCCAGTACTTC; CDR3 protein: CSASGSLRETQYF
clone size: -; J gene: TRBJ1-5; D gene: -; V gene: TRBV27; CDR3 DNA: TGTGCCAGCAGTGCCCAAGGGGCCGATCAGCCCCAGCATTTT; CDR3 protein: CASSAQGADQPQHF
clone size: -; J gene: TRBJ2-1; D gene: -; V gene: TRBV9; CDR3 DNA: TGTGCCAGCAGCGTAGGATACCTACACAATGAGCAGTTCTTC; CDR3 protein: CASSVGYLHNEQFF